This TCR beta chain is from a study of Tregs in tolerant kidney transplant recipients. Study conclusions and caveats: Findings come from small patient numbers and require larger validation.

Method: immunoSEQ multiplex PCR; TCRdb's copy keeps in-frame clones and lacks some. The listing contains about 48,000 clones. Germline CDR1 is SGHAT and CDR2 is FQNNGV. Trimming took 1 base from V and 6 from J, leaving 15 bases between them. The CDR3 has 15 residues. Concerning this clone itself: Its antigen is currently unknown. The read ends 3 residues shy of where the CDR3 ends; the end is completed using the germline J gene.

The chain recombines TRBV11-2 with TRBJ2-5, with D hard to call. Material: CD4+ T cells from blood, obtained before the transplant. The TCR originated in a human donor who received a combined kidney and bone marrow transplant. The sequenced part of the CDR3 DNA is TGTGCCAGCAGCTTAGGACCGGGTAGGAACCAGACC. It is translated as CASSLGPGRNQT. The whole CDR3 region reads CASSLGPGRNQTQYF.